This entry describes one T cell receptor beta chain. This sample was taken from a study of blood T cell repertoires in COVID-19. The data were produced by immunoSEQ multiplex PCR, yet TCRdb's version contains in-frame clones alone and is incomplete. The sample yields 100,000 to 110,000 clones, roughly 85% seen once. CDR1 is MNHEY and CDR2 is SVGAGI in the germline V gene. V was shortened by 5 bases and J by 4 bases, with 4 bases between the two germline ends. CDR3 length: 11 amino acids. This TCR came from a man in his sixties or seventies with active or convalescent COVID-19. Sequenced input: peripheral blood. The chain joins TRBV6-5 to TRBJ2-3, with D unresolved. Here the CDR3 reads CASSRADTQYF. The CDR3 bases are TGTGCCAGCAGTCGCGCAGATACGCAGTATTTT.